The next 28 T cell receptor beta chains were all read from a single sample in a study of human T cells and chemical hapten exposure. The time point was: patch test 1, 2 weeks after DPC sensitization. Treatment noted: therapeutic diphenylcyclopropenone sensitization with weekly scalp DPC. TCRdb itself ran the RACE reads through MiXCR, one entry per CDR3 protein. The table records 95,000 to 150,000 distinct CDR3 sequences, roughly an eighth of them present only once. The specimen was whole blood, collected in connection with sensitization to the hapten diphenylcyclopropenone (DPC). All receptors derive from a man between 18 and 35 years old with alopecia areata. Some clones in this sample may be carry-over from other donors' samples.

The chain recombines TRBV7-9 with TRBJ2-7; 9 bases line up with TRBD2. The length of the CDR3 is 17 residues. The trim removed 0 bases at V and 3 bases at J, leaving 9 bases unmatched. From germline, CDR1 is SEHNR and CDR2 FQNEAQ (reference sequence). The CDR3 region is CASSLAGPSGGHYEQYV. For the CDR3, the DNA is TGTGCCAGCAGCTTAGCGGGCCCCAGCGGGGGGCACTACGAGCAGTACGTC.

The chain carries TRBV20-1 and TRBJ2-1; a weak D match, TRBD2 (6 bases). This CDR3 has 14 residues. Germline V gene lookup returns CDR1 DFQATT and CDR2 SNEGSKA (reference sequence). V lost 3 bases and J lost 3, with 12 bases in between. In DNA form, the CDR3 reads TGCAGTGCTAGTCGGGGGATGTTCTACAATGAGCAGTTCTTC. This sequence encodes CSASRGMFYNEQFF.

This clonotype was seen a handful of times. The V gene is TRBV7-2, the J gene TRBJ2-5, with a tentative D call TRBD2 (7 bases). Germline lookup yields CDR1 SGHTA and CDR2 FQGNSA. The CDR3 runs to 13 residues. V was cut by 8 bases and J by 1 base, with 11 bases left in between. In DNA form, the CDR3 reads TGTGCCAGCCAAGGGGGGGTCCAAGAGACCCAGTACTTC. This sequence encodes CASQGGVQETQYF.

This clonotype was recorded many times. V is TRBV7-3 and J is TRBJ2-3; no definite D call. Trimming removed 5 bases from V and 5 bases from J, with 17 bases in between. The germline gives CDR1 SGHTA, CDR2 FQGTGA. This CDR3 contains 15 residues. CDR3 loop: CASSPDPRSRDTQYF. As DNA, the CDR3 is TGTGCCAGCAGCCCCGACCCCAGATCAAGAGATACGCAGTATTTT. The full variable domain, in which reference TRBV7-3 and TRBJ2-3 provide the parts outside the CDR3, is GAGVSQTPSNKVTEKGKYVELRCDPISGHTALYWYRQSLGQGPEFLIYFQGTGAADDSGLPNDRFFAVRPEGSVSTLKIQRTERGDSAVYLCASSPDPRSRDTQYFGPGTRLTVL.

The chain carries TRBV29-1 and TRBJ2-3; 7 nucleotides agree with TRBD2. The germline gives CDR1 SQVTM, CDR2 ANQGSEA. V was clipped by 5 bases and J by 6 bases; unmatched bases: 8. The CDR3 covers 13 residues. CDR3 amino acids: CSVLLAAGDTQYF. CDR3 DNA sequence: TGCAGCGTTCTCCTAGCGGCGGGGGATACGCAGTATTTT.

This clonotype was counted many times. The chain links TRBV18 to TRBJ1-5; D possibly corresponds to TRBD1 (5 bases). Germline lookup yields CDR1 KGHSH and CDR2 LQKENI. Between the trimmed V and J ends, which lost 6 bases and 1 base, there was a span of 10 bases. The CDR3 runs to 14 residues. The CDR3 is CASSDSPSNQPQHF. The CDR3, as DNA: TGTGCCAGCTCTGACAGTCCAAGCAATCAGCCCCAGCATTTT.

This chain connects TRBV10-1 to TRBJ2-7; D is undetermined. Trimming stripped 4 bases from V and 3 bases from J, with 10 bases between. Germline V gene lookup returns CDR1 WNHNN and CDR2 SYGVQD (reference sequence). The CDR3 is made up of 13 amino acids. CDR3 loop: CASSANSYYEQYF. CDR3 in DNA: TGCGCCAGCAGTGCTAACAGCTACTACGAGCAGTACTTC.

The rearrangement joins TRBV6-2 or TRBV6-3 to TRBJ2-1; no firm D call. V lost 5 bases and J 5 bases, leaving 10 bases between the germline ends. Germline CDR1 is MNHEY and CDR2 is SVGEGT. This CDR3 is 13 amino acids long. CDR3 amino acids: CASSPPTHNEQFF. The CDR3, as DNA: TGTGCCAGCAGTCCCCCGACACACAATGAGCAGTTCTTC.

This chain links TRBV29-1 with TRBJ2-3; TRBD1 matches at 8 bases. This CDR3 has 13 residues. Per the germline V gene, CDR1 is SQVTM and CDR2 is ANQGSEA. V shed 6 bases and J 3 bases; nucleotides not matched to a gene: 5. This CDR3 reads CSVGTGGTDTQYF. The CDR3 DNA reads TGCAGCGTAGGAACAGGGGGTACAGATACGCAGTATTTT.

This clonotype was counted only a few times. The gene calls are TRBV7-9 and TRBJ2-3; D might be TRBD1 (5 bases). Germline CDR1 and CDR2: SEHNR and FQNEAQ (reference sequence). The CDR3 spans 14 residues. Trimming cost V 5 bases and J 2 bases, with 11 bases left between them. The CDR3 nucleotides read TGTGCCAGCAGCCGGACATTATTCACAGATACGCAGTATTTT. Protein: CASSRTLFTDTQYF.

About this clonotype itself: Given a much more abundant clone one base away, this may be a read error. V usage is TRBV6-2 or TRBV6-3 and J usage is TRBJ2-7; 7 bases are a match to TRBD1. Germline values: CDR1 MNHEY, CDR2 SVGEGT. V lost 7 bases and J lost 2; bases outside the gene matches: 11. This CDR3 comprises 15 residues. Written as DNA, the CDR3 is TGTGCCAGCATCCGAAACCGGACAGGTGCCTACGAGCAGTACTTC. This codes for CASIRNRTGAYEQYF.

This clonotype was detected ten times or more. This chain joins TRBV7-9 and TRBJ2-1; D uncertain. CDR1 is SEHNR, CDR2 FQNEAQ, per germline (reference sequence). The V and J ends lost 3 bases and 10 bases respectively, with 22 bases between them. The CDR3 runs 16 residues. The CDR3 coding sequence is TGTGCCAGCAGCTTTCCTCTTGGGGAAGGGATGGGAGAGCAGTTCTTC. Its translation is CASSFPLGEGMGEQFF.

The table lists this clonotype with a few counts. J is TRBJ1-2 and V is TRBV10-2; D possibly corresponds to TRBD1 (6 bases). CDR1 and CDR2 from the germline V gene are WSHSY and SAAADI. The CDR3 has 14 amino acids. The V end was cut by 7 bases, the J end by 0 bases, with 12 bases between. CDR3 in amino acids: CASMGARSNYGYTF. The CDR3, as DNA: TGCGCCAGCATGGGGGCCCGATCTAACTATGGCTACACCTTC.

This clonotype has more than one count but fewer than ten. This sequence joins TRBV4-1 and TRBJ2-1; 9 bases align to TRBD1. Trimming cost V 3 bases and J 3 bases; bases outside gene matches: 6. Germline CDR1 and CDR2: MGHRA and YSYEKL. There are 16 residues in the CDR3. The CDR3 here is CASSQVRDRDYNEQFF. The CDR3 DNA reads as TGCGCCAGCAGCCAGGTCCGGGACAGGGACTACAATGAGCAGTTCTTC.

The chain employs TRBV11-2 and TRBJ1-5; D gene uncertain. The ends were cut back, 5 bases at V and 3 bases at J, with 14 bases in the middle. Germline-derived CDR1 and CDR2 are SGHAT and FQNNGV. This CDR3 region has 15 residues. CDR3 sequence reads: CASSTPSGVNQPQHF. In nucleotides, the CDR3 is TGTGCCAGCAGCACTCCGAGCGGGGTCAATCAGCCCCAGCATTTT.

This clonotype has a handful of counts. V is TRBV3-1 and J is TRBJ2-7; TRBD2 aligns across 8 bases. V shed 3 bases and J 2 bases; nucleotides not matched to a gene: 0. This CDR3 region has 13 residues. CDR1 and CDR2 (germline): LGHDT, YNNKEL (reference sequence). The CDR3 reads CASSHGGAYEQYV. CDR3 bases: TGTGCCAGCAGCCACGGGGGGGCCTACGAGCAGTACGTC.

There are a few counts of this clonotype. This sequence joins TRBV3-1 and TRBJ2-6; D possibly corresponds to TRBD1 (5 bases). Germline lookup yields CDR1 LGHDT and CDR2 YNNKEL (reference sequence). The CDR3 totals 15 residues. Trimming removed 4 bases at V and 2 bases at J, with 9 bases between. The CDR3 DNA reads TGTGCCAGCAGCCCACCAGGGACTGGGGCCAACGTCCTGACTTTC. Amino acids: CASSPPGTGANVLTF.

This clonotype was found a few times. V gene TRBV7-6 combines with J gene TRBJ1-6, with TRBD1 identical over 10 bases. The CDR3 extends over 18 amino acids. Germline V gene sequence: CDR1 SGHVS, CDR2 FNYEAQ. V shed 3 bases and J 7 bases; nucleotides not matched to a gene: 12. The CDR3 sequence is CASSFGTGVLSSNSPLHF. CDR3 in DNA: TGTGCCAGCAGCTTCGGGACAGGGGTTCTTTCTTCAAATTCACCCCTCCACTTT.

This clonotype was seen a handful of times. The chain recombines TRBV6-4 with TRBJ2-1; D is undetermined. Germline CDR1 and CDR2: MRHNA and SNTAGT. Trimming removed 0 bases at V and 6 bases at J, with 6 bases between. The CDR3 sequence is 13 residues long. The CDR3 coding sequence is TGTGCCAGCAGTGACTCGACGAGCAATGAGCAGTTCTTC. It translates to CASSDSTSNEQFF.

This clonotype came up a few times. The V and J genes are TRBV12-3 or TRBV12-4 and TRBJ1-1; TRBD1 matches at 8 bases. V was pared by 5 bases and J by 5 bases, with 10 bases of the junction left unmatched. The CDR3 has 15 amino acids. CDR3 DNA: TGTGCCAGCAGTCAAGACAGGGGTTCGGGGACTGAAGCTTTCTTT. Amino acid sequence: CASSQDRGSGTEAFF.

The chain employs TRBV12-3 or TRBV12-4 and TRBJ1-4; D gene unclear. The CDR3 covers 15 residues. V gave up 6 bases and J gave up 3 bases, with 14 bases separating them. In DNA form, the CDR3 reads TGTGCCAGCAGGCCCCCCGGGCTCCCTAATGAAAAACTGTTTTTT. Its protein is CASRPPGLPNEKLFF.

The genes are TRBV29-1 and TRBJ1-2, with 7 bases that match TRBD1. Trimming at V came to 4 bases and at J to 0 bases, leaving 2 bases not matched to a gene. The CDR3 is 13 amino acids. Germline CDR1 and CDR2: SQVTM and ANQGSEA. CDR3 DNA: TGCAGCGTTGTAGGGACAGCTAACTATGGCTACACCTTC. Its translation: CSVVGTANYGYTF.

This clonotype was observed a few times. One end of the junction does not line up with germline, which may come from a read error. The chain couples TRBV3-1 to TRBJ2-1; 10 nucleotides align to TRBD2. Germline V gene data show CDR1 as LGHDT and CDR2 as YNNKEL (reference sequence). This CDR3 is built from 15 residues. The CDR3 reads CASTQSGGASNEQFF. The CDR3 nucleotides are TGTGCCAGCACCCAAAGCGGGGGGGCCTCCAATGAGCAGTTCTTC.

This clonotype showed up many times. The V and J genes are TRBV19 and TRBJ1-1, with D maybe TRBD1 (5 bases). Per the germline V gene, CDR1 is LNHDA and CDR2 is SQIVND (reference sequence). The ends were cut back, 6 bases at V and 1 base at J, with 9 bases in the middle. The CDR3 has 13 amino acids. The CDR3 region is CASSWDGNTEAFF. Written as DNA, the CDR3 is TGTGCCAGTAGCTGGGACGGGAACACTGAAGCTTTCTTT. The whole variable domain, remainder taken from reference TRBV19 and TRBJ1-1, is DGGITQSPKYLFRKEGQNVTLSCEQNLNHDAMYWYRQDPGQGLRLIYYSQIVNDFQKGDIAEGYSVSREKKESFPLTVTSAQKNPTAFYLCASSWDGNTEAFFGQGTRLTVV.

This clonotype has more than one count but fewer than ten. This chain links TRBV14 with TRBJ1-1, with D maybe TRBD1 (5 bases). The V gene's germline CDR1 is SGHDN and CDR2 FVKESK. Trimming left V 1 base short and J 1 base short, with 7 bases between. CDR3 length equals 14 residues. The CDR3 DNA sequence: TGTGCCAGCAGCCAAGGACAGAAGAACACTGAAGCTTTCTTT. As protein: CASSQGQKNTEAFF.

V is TRBV6-6 and J is TRBJ1-4; tentatively, D is TRBD1 (5 bases). The germline CDR1 and CDR2 sequences are MNHNY and SVGAGI (reference sequence). This CDR3 comprises 12 residues. Trimming cost V 5 bases and J 10 bases, with 11 bases left between them. The CDR3 nucleotides are TGTGCCAGCAGTCCAGGGACGGGAAAACTGTTTTTT. This codes for CASSPGTGKLFF.

This clonotype has at least ten counts. The chain uses TRBV29-1 and TRBJ1-2, with no clear D. The V gene lost 4 bases and the J gene lost 8 bases, with 11 bases spanning the gap. CDR1 and CDR2 from the germline V gene are SQVTM and ANQGSEA. This CDR3 is built from 11 residues. CDR3 in DNA: TGCAGCGTTGGTCCCTCGGTAGGCTACACCTTC. It specifies CSVGPSVGYTF.

This chain connects TRBV7-3 to TRBJ2-3, with D maybe TRBD1 (6 bases). CDR3 length: 16 residues. V shed 4 bases and J shed 1 base, with 15 bases lying between them. Germline V gene data show CDR1 as SGHTA and CDR2 as FQGTGA. CDR3 DNA sequence: TGTGCCAGCAGCTCGCCCCCGGGACACCGCACAGATACGCAGTATTTT. Translated, it gives CASSSPPGHRTDTQYF.